This TCR beta chain came from a study of Graves' ophthalmopathy and Graves' hyperthyroidism. In this sample, this clonotype turned up many times. Other autoimmune diseases, uncontrolled infections, pregnancy or lactation excluded patients from enrollment. RNA transcripts yielded amplified TCR beta CDR3 regions. Scientists carried out first-round RT-PCR using HTBI primers and then a second-round multiplex PCR. TCRdb redid the calling of the multiplex PCR reads with MiXCR, one entry per CDR3 protein. The data hold about 400,000 distinct CDR3 sequences, with around 17% observed a single time. CDR3 length: 15 amino acids. Deletions cut 6 bases from V and 1 base from J, with 13 bases between. CDR1 and CDR2 from the germline V gene are SEHNR and FQNEAQ (reference sequence).

The chain joins TRBV7-9 to TRBJ1-5; no reliable D call. This clonotype was obtained from a woman aged 18-29 years with Graves' ophthalmopathy. The sequencing sample was made of peripheral blood. CDR3 amino acids: CASSRGLGSNQPQHF. Here the CDR3 DNA reads TGTGCCAGCAGTCGAGGGCTGGGCAGCAATCAGCCCCAGCATTTT.